The entry that follows covers one T cell receptor beta chain sequence. Its antigen remains unidentified. The CDR3 has 16 amino acids. The V gene lost 4 bases and the J gene lost 4 bases, with 17 bases spanning the gap. CDR1 and CDR2 (germline): SGHVS, FQNEAQ. The iRepertoire nested amplicon-rescue multiplex PCR amplified TCR alpha and beta CDR3s from RNA. Each CDR3 protein gets one entry after TCRdb re-called the multiplex PCR reads with MiXCR. The table lists tens of thousands of distinct CDR3 sequences, 35% to 45% of them singletons, with roughly two fifths in the top ten. The record originates from a study of glioma-infiltrating T cells. Study-level results: Non-neoplastic patients had below-expected tissue-blood divergence, while all gliomas exceeded expectation.

The chain is built from TRBV7-8 and TRBJ2-1, with TRBD2 as a possible D gene (6 bases). The sequencing sample was made of glioma tissue, nonneoplastic brain tissue, or PBMCs (not recorded which). The clonotype originates from a human donor with low-grade glioma or glioblastoma, undergoing nonglioma brain surgery, or in good health (not recorded which). The DNA for the CDR3 is TGTGCCAGCAGCTCCAATAGCGGAGTAGGATACAATGAGCAGTTCTTC. This gives the protein CASSSNSGVGYNEQFF. Together with reference TRBV7-8 and TRBJ2-1, the CDR3 gives the full variable domain: GAGVSQSPRYKVAKRGQDVALRCDPISGHVSLFWYQQALGQGPEFLTYFQNEAQLDKSGLPSDRFFAERPEGSVSTLKIQRTQQEDSAVYLCASSSNSGVGYNEQFFGPGTRLTVL.